The 3 T cell receptor beta chains reported below all come from one sample, sequenced in a study of cytomegalovirus exposure and HLA in healthy donors. Use of 60 Vbeta and 13 Jbeta primers characterized the PCR. The data were produced by immunoSEQ multiplex PCR, yet TCRdb's version contains in-frame clones alone and is incomplete. Of about 130,000 clones detected, about 68% appear once; the ten largest clones hold around 4%. The sequenced sample consisted of PBMCs. The origin of the receptors is a man aged 40-55 years in good health and CMV-seropositive.

The rearrangement joins TRBV10-1 to TRBJ1-5; possibly TRBD1 for D (6 bases). CDR3 length: 16 amino acids. CDR1 and CDR2 from the germline V gene are WNHNN and SYGVQD (reference sequence). Trimming took off 6 bases at V and 0 bases at J, with 15 bases between the two ends. The CDR3 protein is CASSSPGTYSNQPQHF. CDR3 bases: TGCGCCAGCAGCTCTCCCGGGACATATAGCAATCAGCCCCAGCATTTT.

The chain employs TRBV5-6 and TRBJ2-5, with 14 bases matching TRBD2. Germline values: CDR1 SGHDT, CDR2 YYEEEE. This CDR3 is built from 19 residues. The J segment lost 0 bases and the V segment lost 0 bases, leaving 7 bases of the junction unmatched. The CDR3 region is CASSLEWTSGGTYQETQYF. In nucleotides, the CDR3 is TGTGCCAGCAGCTTGGAGTGGACTAGCGGGGGGACCTACCAAGAGACCCAGTACTTC. The whole variable domain, filled in from reference TRBV5-6 and TRBJ2-5, reads DAGVTQSPTHLIKTRGQQVTLRCSPKSGHDTVSWYQQALGQGPQFIFQYYEEEERQRGNFPDRFSGHQFPNYSSELNVNALLLGDSALYLCASSLEWTSGGTYQETQYFGPGTRLLVL.

V gene TRBV27 combines with J gene TRBJ1-1; D is uncertain. The germline V gene encodes CDR1 MNHEY and CDR2 SMNVEV (reference sequence). V was trimmed by 6 bases and J by 1 base, leaving 12 bases between them. The CDR3 is 14 amino acids. In DNA form, the CDR3 reads TGTGCCAGCAGACCCCTAGTCTCGAACACTGAAGCTTTCTTT. Translation gives CASRPLVSNTEAFF.